The sequence of this T cell receptor beta chain was determined in a study of T cell responses to AZD1222 COVID-19 vaccine. The trim removed 5 bases at V and 1 base at J, leaving 9 bases unmatched. Germline values: CDR1 SGHTA, CDR2 FQGTGA. CDR3 length: 18 amino acids. Broader study findings: Baseline testing showed seropositivity in only six or seven AZD1222 recipients. Donors were chiefly white British, with a greater number of females, and clonal diversity was perhaps underestimated.

This table comes from immunoSEQ multiplex PCR, and its TCRdb copy is limited to in-frame clones, with some not included. The table includes about 160,000 clones, 90% to 95% detected once. Concerning this clone: What it binds is not known.

V usage is TRBV7-3 and J usage is TRBJ2-2; 11 positions agree with TRBD1. The TCR comes from an adult in good health. This sample comprised peripheral blood, obtained on day 0 of MenACWY control vaccination. CDR3 DNA sequence: TGTGCCAGCAGCACAAACACCGGGACAGGGGGGAACACCGGGGAGCTGTTTTTT. Translating gives CASSTNTGTGGNTGELFF. Complete variable domain (other parts from reference TRBV7-3 and TRBJ2-2): GAGVSQTPSNKVTEKGKYVELRCDPISGHTALYWYRQSLGQGPEFLIYFQGTGAADDSGLPNDRFFAVRPEGSVSTLKIQRTERGDSAVYLCASSTNTGTGGNTGELFFGEGSRLTVL.